A single sample is the source of the 21 T cell receptor beta chains below, sequenced in a study of cytomegalovirus exposure and HLA in healthy donors. Both 60 Vbeta primers and 13 Jbeta primers went into the PCR. Profiling relied on immunoSEQ multiplex PCR, and the TCRdb table lists in-frame clones only, not all of them. The profile covers some 150,000 clones, with 75% to 85% appearing a single time and 1.8% taken by the ten largest. Input material: PBMCs. The origin of the receptors is a female donor in good health and CMV-seropositive.

The chain employs TRBV4-1 and TRBJ2-5, with D tentatively TRBD2 (5 bases). Judging by the DNA end, TRBJ2-7 fits better; the J call may be wrong. CDR3 size: 14 residues. CDR1 and CDR2 (germline): MGHRA, YSYEKL. The DNA of the CDR3 is TGCGCCAGCAGCCAAGATTTGCGGGCCCACGAGCAGTACTTC. This gives the protein CASSQDLRAHEQYF.

The CDR3 coding sequence is TGTGCCAGCCGGGGAGGGGAGGGCCGGGAGACCCAGTACTTC. This codes for CASRGGEGRETQYF. This chain uses TRBV28 with TRBJ2-5; 7 bases are shared with TRBD2. The CDR3 has 14 residues. Germline loops: CDR1 MDHEN, CDR2 SYDVKM. After removal of 8 bases from V and 5 bases from J, the junction contained 11 bases not matched to a gene.

This sequence joins TRBV7-9 and TRBJ1-2; D is unclear. Germline values: CDR1 SEHNR, CDR2 FQNEAQ (reference sequence). The CDR3 length is 15 residues. Trimming removed 1 base at V and 2 bases at J, with 11 bases between. The CDR3 region is CASSLEWAGNYGYTF. The CDR3 region has the DNA TGTGCCAGCAGCTTAGAGTGGGCGGGGAACTATGGCTACACCTTC.

This clone was counted a few times. The chain employs TRBV2 and TRBJ2-1, with 9 bases matching TRBD1. V was pared by 10 bases and J by 0 bases, with 13 bases of the junction left unmatched. The CDR3 has 17 residues. Germline values: CDR1 SNHLY, CDR2 FYNNEI. DNA of the CDR3: TGTGCCAACGCAGACTTCGGACAGGGGAGCTCCTACAATGAGCAGTTCTTC. This encodes CANADFGQGSSYNEQFF.

This chain connects TRBV28 to TRBJ2-7; 8 positions match TRBD2. After removal of 5 bases from V and 3 bases from J, the junction contained 9 bases not matched to a gene. CDR1 is MDHEN, CDR2 SYDVKM, per germline. The CDR3 runs to 15 residues. CDR3 protein: CASSPRGGANYEQYF. CDR3 nucleotides: TGTGCCAGCAGTCCCCGGGGGGGGGCAAACTACGAGCAGTACTTC. The whole variable domain, filled in from reference TRBV28 and TRBJ2-7, reads DVKVTQSSRYLVKRTGEKVFLECVQDMDHENMFWYRQDPGLGLRLIYFSYDVKMKEKGDIPEGYSVSREKKERFSLILESASTNQTSMYLCASSPRGGANYEQYFGPGTRLTVT.

V is TRBV28 and J is TRBJ1-4; D is possibly TRBD1 (6 bases). CDR3 size: 15 residues. The V gene lost 1 base and the J gene lost 5 bases, with 11 bases spanning the gap. Germline V gene lookup returns CDR1 MDHEN and CDR2 SYDVKM. In DNA, the CDR3 is TGTGCCAGCAGTTTATTACCGCAGGGGAATGAAAAACTGTTTTTT. Amino acids: CASSLLPQGNEKLFF.

This clone was counted a few times. V and J are TRBV5-5 and TRBJ1-3; D unresolved. The V end lost 4 bases, the J end lost 2 bases, and 10 bases lay between the germline ends. The CDR3 contains 14 residues. Germline values: CDR1 SGHKS, CDR2 YYEKEE (reference sequence). The CDR3 nucleotides are TGTGCCAGCAGCCCCCGGAGGGCTGGAAACACCATATATTTT. It specifies CASSPRRAGNTIYF.

This clone has a handful of counts. The gene calls are TRBV6-5 and TRBJ1-5, with 7 bases that match TRBD1. The V gene's germline CDR1 is MNHEY and CDR2 SVGAGI. V was clipped by 5 bases and J by 1 base; unmatched bases: 5. The CDR3 spans 15 residues. The CDR3 bases are TGTGCCAGCAGTCGACTGACAGGGAGCAATCAGCCCCAGCATTTT. Translation gives CASSRLTGSNQPQHF.

This chain uses TRBV6-4 with TRBJ1-2; 7 nucleotides match TRBD1. The CDR3 is 17 amino acids. Losses at the gene ends were 6 bases for V and 4 bases for J; bases not matched to a gene: 17. Germline V CDR1 and CDR2: MRHNA, SNTAGT. CDR3 sequence reads: CASRDTSWTGPFYGYTF. In DNA form, the CDR3 reads TGTGCCAGCAGGGATACCTCCTGGACAGGTCCCTTCTATGGCTACACCTTC.

The rearrangement links TRBV7-2 to TRBJ2-2; 9 bases map to TRBD1. Germline loops: CDR1 SGHTA, CDR2 FQGNSA. The CDR3 has 14 amino acids. Germline trimming cut 1 base from V and 6 bases from J; bases unmatched to any gene: 0. CDR3 in DNA: TGTGCCAGCAGCTTAGGACAGGGGGCCGGGGAGCTGTTTTTT. It encodes CASSLGQGAGELFF. Based on the CDR3 plus reference TRBV7-2 and TRBJ2-2, the full variable domain is GAGVSQSPSNKVTEKGKDVELRCDPISGHTALYWYRQSLGQGLEFLIYFQGNSAPDKSGLPSDRFSAERTGGSVSTLTIQRTQQEDSAVYLCASSLGQGAGELFFGEGSRLTVL.

The CDR3 region is CASSLGPRTGGYEQYF. The CDR3 DNA reads TGCGCCAGCAGCTTGGGGCCCCGGACAGGGGGGTACGAGCAGTACTTC. This rearrangement joins TRBV5-1 to TRBJ2-7; 10 positions match TRBD1. With 0 bases clipped from V and 4 bases from J, the junction kept 7 bases outside the gene matches. CDR3 size: 16 residues. In germline, CDR1 is SGHRS, CDR2 YFSETQ.

V is TRBV7-9 and J is TRBJ1-4; D is perhaps TRBD1 (6 bases). The CDR3 contains 12 residues. Germline lookup yields CDR1 SEHNR and CDR2 FQNEAQ (reference sequence). Trimming pared 5 bases from V and 8 bases from J, leaving 9 bases between. The DNA for the CDR3 is TGTGCCAGCAGCAGACAGGCCGAAAAACTGTTTTTT. This sequence encodes CASSRQAEKLFF.

This chain connects TRBV5-4 to TRBJ1-1; D remains unclear. The CDR3 runs to 12 residues. V was clipped by 2 bases and J by 1 base, with 3 bases between them. Looked up from germline, CDR1 is SGHNT and CDR2 is YYREEE (reference sequence). This chain's CDR3 is CASSLQNTEAFF. The CDR3 DNA sequence: TGTGCCAGCAGCTTACAGAACACTGAAGCTTTCTTT.

The chain carries TRBV6-5 and TRBJ2-5; TRBD1 aligns across 11 bases. The CDR3 runs to 14 residues. The V segment lost 8 bases and the J segment 3 bases; nucleotides outside the gene matches: 5. CDR1 and CDR2 (germline): MNHEY, SVGAGI. The CDR3 protein is CASAGTGGEETQYF. The DNA of the CDR3 is TGTGCCAGCGCCGGGACAGGGGGTGAAGAGACCCAGTACTTC.

The V and J genes are TRBV2 and TRBJ2-4; a weak D match, TRBD2 (6 bases). The CDR3 is 16 residues long. The V gene lost 3 bases and the J gene lost 0 bases, with 12 bases spanning the gap. Germline V gene data show CDR1 as SNHLY and CDR2 as FYNNEI. CDR3 coding DNA: TGTGCCAGCAGTGAGGAGCAGGGACTAGCCAAAAACATTCAGTACTTC. This gives the protein CASSEEQGLAKNIQYF.

The gene calls are TRBV2 and TRBJ1-5, with no clear D. The V and J ends lost 0 bases and 5 bases respectively, with 11 bases between them. The CDR3 runs 15 residues. Germline CDR1 is SNHLY and CDR2 is FYNNEI. CDR3 coding DNA: TGTGCCAGCAGTGAAGCCGTGGGAGGTTATCAGCCCCAGCATTTT. Its translation is CASSEAVGGYQPQHF.

This clone was seen ten or more times. The rearrangement joins TRBV5-4 to TRBJ2-4; TRBD1 agrees at 7 bases. Losses at the gene ends were 0 bases for V and 8 bases for J; bases not matched to a gene: 8. The CDR3 has 15 residues. Germline CDR1 is SGHNT and CDR2 is YYREEE (reference sequence). The CDR3 loop is CASSLDGQGGYIQYF. Here the CDR3 DNA reads TGTGCCAGCAGCTTGGATGGGCAAGGGGGCTACATTCAGTACTTC.

The V and J genes are TRBV7-9 and TRBJ2-2, with TRBD2 identical over 8 bases. The CDR3 runs to 14 residues. The germline CDR1 and CDR2 sequences are SEHNR and FQNEAQ (reference sequence). Germline trimming cut 5 bases from V and 5 bases from J; bases unmatched to any gene: 4. The CDR3 is CASSAGTRTGELFF. The DNA of the CDR3 is TGTGCCAGCAGCGCCGGGACTAGAACCGGGGAGCTGTTTTTT.

The count of this clone is one. The chain couples TRBV11-2 to TRBJ1-1; 7 nucleotides line up with TRBD1. The germline gives CDR1 SGHAT, CDR2 FQNNGV. CDR3 length: 16 residues. The V and J ends lost 3 bases and 1 base, in that order; junction bases with no gene match: 8. The CDR3 spells CASSFLQGKRNTEAFF. CDR3 DNA sequence: TGTGCCAGCAGCTTCCTACAGGGGAAGAGGAACACTGAAGCTTTCTTT. Full variable domain (rest looked up from reference TRBV11-2 and TRBJ1-1): EAGVAQSPRYKIIEKRQSVAFWCNPISGHATLYWYQQILGQGPKLLIQFQNNGVVDDSQLPKDRFSAERLKGVDSTLKIQPAKLEDSAVYLCASSFLQGKRNTEAFFGQGTRLTVV.

This clone was seen more than once but under ten times. The rearrangement joins TRBV7-6 to TRBJ2-3, with 8 bases fitting TRBD2. The CDR3 has 17 amino acids. Germline V gene data show CDR1 as SGHVS and CDR2 as FNYEAQ. V was clipped by 2 bases and J by 0 bases; unmatched bases: 7. The CDR3 region is CASSLPPSGGSTDTQYF. The CDR3 DNA is TGTGCCAGCAGCTTACCCCCAAGCGGGGGCAGCACAGATACGCAGTATTTT.

The chain employs TRBV6-6 and TRBJ1-5, with TRBD1 as a possible D gene (5 bases). Germline CDR1 is MNHNY and CDR2 is SVGAGI (reference sequence). V was cut by 8 bases and J by 5 bases, with 16 bases left in between. This CDR3 contains 14 residues. The CDR3 nucleotides read TGTGCCAGCGGGGCGTCAGACCTATATCAGCCCCAGCATTTT. Translation gives CASGASDLYQPQHF.